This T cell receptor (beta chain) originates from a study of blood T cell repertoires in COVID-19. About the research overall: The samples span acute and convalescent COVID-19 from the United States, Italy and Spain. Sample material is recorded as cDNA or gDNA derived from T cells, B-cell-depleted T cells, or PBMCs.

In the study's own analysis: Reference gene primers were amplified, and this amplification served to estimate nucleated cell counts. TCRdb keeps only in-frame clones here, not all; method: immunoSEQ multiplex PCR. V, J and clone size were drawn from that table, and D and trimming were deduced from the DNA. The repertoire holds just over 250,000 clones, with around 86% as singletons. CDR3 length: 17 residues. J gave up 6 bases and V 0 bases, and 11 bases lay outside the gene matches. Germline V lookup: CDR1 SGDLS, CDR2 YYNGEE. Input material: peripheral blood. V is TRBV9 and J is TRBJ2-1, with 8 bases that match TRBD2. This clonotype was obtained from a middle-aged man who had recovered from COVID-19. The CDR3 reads CASSVGGAGVVSNEQFF. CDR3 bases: TGTGCCAGCAGCGTAGGGGGAGCGGGAGTAGTGAGCAATGAGCAGTTCTTC.